A selection of T cell receptor beta chains follows, all from one sample in a study of cytomegalovirus exposure and HLA in healthy donors. Libraries were prepared by immunoSEQ multiplex PCR; TCRdb keeps only in-frame clonotypes and omits some of them. The sample consists of roughly 250,000 clones, around nine tenths of them appearing once. Sequences were obtained from PBMCs. The receptors derive from a man aged 18 to 29 in good health and CMV-seronegative. CDR3s include the opening cysteine and the closing phenylalanine or tryptophan. D genes are given only for firm matches. Rows may omit the clone size; those that give it use once, few, many or a size class.

J	size	D	V	CDR3	DNA
TRBJ2-7	-	TRBD1	TRBV28	CASTMGQPPYEQYF	TGTGCCAGCACCATGGGACAGCCCCCGTACGAGCAGTACTTC
TRBJ1-1	-	-	TRBV28	CASSSKNTEAFF	TGTGCCAGCAGCAGTAAGAACACTGAAGCTTTCTTT
TRBJ2-1	-	TRBD1	TRBV9	CASSVGTGVKNEQFF	TGTGCCAGCAGCGTCGGGACAGGGGTAAAAAATGAGCAGTTCTTC
TRBJ1-5	-	-	TRBV10-2	CASMPGFNQPQHF	TGCGCCAGCATGCCAGGCTTCAATCAGCCCCAGCATTTT
TRBJ2-7	-	-	TRBV10-1	CASSGTGTGEQYF	TGCGCCAGCAGTGGAACAGGGACCGGCGAGCAGTACTTC
TRBJ2-7	-	-	TRBV4-3	CASSQAPSYEQYF	TGCGCCAGCAGCCAAGCCCCTTCCTACGAGCAGTACTTC
TRBJ1-1	-	-	TRBV10-1	CASSESGLQGAFF	TGCGCCAGCAGTGAGTCGGGTCTTCAGGGAGCTTTCTTT
TRBJ2-2	-	TRBD1	TRBV4-1	CASSPKWKGANTGELFF	TGCGCCAGCAGCCCTAAATGGAAGGGGGCAAACACCGGGGAGCTGTTTTTT
TRBJ2-3	-	TRBD2	TRBV6-6	CASSYLSGSTDTQYF	TGTGCCAGCAGTTACCTTAGCGGGAGCACAGATACGCAGTATTTT
TRBJ2-7	-	TRBD2	TRBV27	CASSFSGSSYEQYF	TGTGCCAGCAGTTTCAGCGGGAGCTCCTACGAGCAGTACTTC
TRBJ2-5	once	TRBD1	TRBV25-1	CASSETGTGVKKTQYF	TGTGCCAGCAGTGAAACCGGGACAGGGGTTAAAAAGACCCAGTACTTC
TRBJ2-1	-	TRBD2	TRBV19	CASSSTSGGTYNEQFF	TGTGCCAGTAGTTCAACTAGCGGGGGCACCTACAATGAGCAGTTCTTC
TRBJ1-1	-	-	TRBV7-8	CASRPSTGSTEAFF	TGTGCCAGCAGACCGAGCACAGGGTCCACTGAAGCTTTCTTT
TRBJ1-1	-	-	TRBV4-1	CASSQARYTEAFF	TGCGCCAGCAGCCAAGCCCGTTACACTGAAGCTTTCTTT
TRBJ2-1	-	TRBD2	TRBV27	CASSSHKRGQYNEQFF	TGTGCCAGCAGTTCCCACAAGCGGGGGCAATACAATGAGCAGTTCTTC
TRBJ2-3	few	TRBD2	TRBV30	CGLDLVAGDEADTQYF	TGTGGCCTGGATTTGGTAGCGGGGGACGAGGCAGATACGCAGTATTTT
TRBJ2-7	-	TRBD1	TRBV4-3	CASSQGIGTGGMGYEQYF	TGCGCCAGCAGCCAAGGCATCGGGACAGGGGGAATGGGGTACGAGCAGTACTTC
TRBJ2-7	-	-	TRBV4-3	CASSQVSSGLYEQYF	TGCGCCAGCAGCCAAGTCTCGTCTGGACTCTACGAGCAGTACTTC
TRBJ2-2	-	-	TRBV28	CASIPSTGPGELFF	TGTGCCAGCATCCCCTCTACAGGGCCCGGGGAGCTGTTTTTT
TRBJ1-2	-	-	TRBV28	CASSLMASNYGYTF	TGTGCCAGCAGTTTAATGGCCTCTAACTATGGCTACACCTTC
TRBJ2-1	-	-	TRBV4-1	CASSQDARGSYNEQFF	TGCGCCAGCAGCCAAGACGCGCGGGGCTCCTACAATGAGCAGTTCTTC
TRBJ1-5	-	-	TRBV5-1	CASSLAGDQPQHF	TGCGCCAGCAGCTTGGCAGGGGATCAGCCCCAGCATTTT
TRBJ1-6	-	-	TRBV4-2	CASSLTGTNSPLHF	TGTGCCAGCAGCCTTACAGGGACGAATTCACCCCTCCACTTT
TRBJ1-4	-	-	TRBV10-3	CAITRGTGEKLFF	TGTGCCATAACGCGCGGAACTGGTGAAAAACTGTTTTTT
TRBJ2-3	once	-	TRBV4-1	CASSQDPDYTDTQYF	TGCGCCAGCAGCCAAGATCCCGACTACACAGATACGCAGTATTTT
TRBJ1-5	-	-	TRBV2	CASRELLNQPQHF	TGTGCCAGCAGGGAGTTGCTCAATCAGCCCCAGCATTTT
TRBJ1-1	-	TRBD1	TRBV28	CASSVRGHAFF	TGTGCCAGCAGTGTCAGGGGGCACGCTTTCTTT
TRBJ1-2	-	-	TRBV14	CASSRGGDNYGYTF	TGTGCCAGCAGCCGTGGGGGGGACAACTATGGCTACACCTTC
TRBJ2-7	-	TRBD2	TRBV4-3	CASSQTIAGSYEQYF	TGCGCCAGCAGCCAAACTATAGCGGGAAGCTACGAGCAGTACTTC
TRBJ2-2	-	-	TRBV10-3	CAIRGLGSGELFF	TGTGCCATCAGAGGACTGGGGTCCGGGGAGCTGTTTTTT
TRBJ2-1	-	-	TRBV4-2	CASSQDAPRGLREGIYNEQFF	TGTGCCAGCAGCCAAGATGCACCCAGGGGGCTGCGGGAGGGCATTTACAATGAGCAGTTCTTC
TRBJ1-3	-	TRBD1	TRBV18	CASSPGTGTSGNTIYF	TGTGCCAGCTCACCCGGGACAGGCACCTCTGGAAACACCATATATTTT
TRBJ2-1	-	-	TRBV29-1	CSVEQGYNEQFF	TGCAGCGTCGAACAGGGCTACAATGAGCAGTTCTTC